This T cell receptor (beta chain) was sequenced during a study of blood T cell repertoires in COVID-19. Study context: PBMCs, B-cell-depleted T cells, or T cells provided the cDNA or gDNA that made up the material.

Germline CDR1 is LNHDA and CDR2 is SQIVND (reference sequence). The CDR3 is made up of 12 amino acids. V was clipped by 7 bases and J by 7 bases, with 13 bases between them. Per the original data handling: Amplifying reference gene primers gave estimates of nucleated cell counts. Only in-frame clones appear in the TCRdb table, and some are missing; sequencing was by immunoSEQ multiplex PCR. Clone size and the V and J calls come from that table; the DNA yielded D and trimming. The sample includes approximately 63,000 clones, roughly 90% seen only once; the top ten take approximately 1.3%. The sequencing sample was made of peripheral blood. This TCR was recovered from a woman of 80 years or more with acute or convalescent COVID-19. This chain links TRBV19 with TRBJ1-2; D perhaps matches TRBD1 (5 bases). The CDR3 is CASKGLNLGYTF. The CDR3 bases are TGTGCCAGTAAGGGACTTAACCTTGGCTACACCTTC.